These T cell receptor beta chains were read from a single sample in a study of radiation and T cells in renal cell carcinoma. Profiling relied on immunoSEQ multiplex PCR, and the TCRdb table lists in-frame clones only, not all of them. This sample has around 64,000 clones, with approximately 84% found just once. The input for sequencing was blood, taken from a patient whose treatment included radiotherapy and nephrectomy. The source of these receptors is a man in his fifties or sixties with renal cell carcinoma. CDR3s include the opening cysteine and the closing phenylalanine or tryptophan. D genes are given only for firm matches. Clone size appears in some rows only: once, few, many, or a class for an expanded clone.

j_call d_call clone_size v_call cdr3_length cdr3_aa cdr3_nt
TRBJ2-1 NA NA TRBV9 13 CASSVASGGEQFF TGTGCCAGCAGCGTCGCGAGTGGCGGGGAGCAGTTCTTC
TRBJ1-1 TRBD1 few TRBV7-9 15 CASSPGQPVGAEAFF TGTGCCAGCAGCCCGGGACAGCCCGTCGGTGCTGAAGCTTTCTTT
TRBJ1-5 NA NA TRBV4-1 12 CASSQEHQPQHF TGCGCCAGCAGCCAAGAGCATCAGCCCCAGCATTTT
TRBJ1-5 NA NA TRBV7-3 12 CASSLEIRTQHF TGTGCCAGCAGCTTGGAAATTAGAACCCAGCATTTT
TRBJ1-4 NA NA TRBV18 15 CASSRYTEGNEKLFF TGTGCCAGCTCACGATATACTGAGGGGAATGAAAAACTGTTTTTT
TRBJ2-2 NA once TRBV29-1 13 CSVRRDFTGELFF TGCAGCGTCCGCCGGGACTTCACCGGGGAGCTGTTTTTT
TRBJ2-1 NA NA TRBV27 13 CASSLYPPEEQFF TGTGCCAGCAGTTTATACCCCCCCGAGGAGCAGTTCTTC
TRBJ1-1 TRBD1 few TRBV2 14 CASRGTGYKSVAFF TGTGCCAGCAGGGGGACAGGGTACAAGAGTGTAGCTTTCTTT
TRBJ1-1 TRBD1 NA TRBV19 13 CASSRDSYTEAFF TGTGCCAGTTCTAGGGACAGCTACACTGAAGCTTTCTTT
TRBJ1-2 NA NA TRBV28 12 CASTHQERGYTF TGTGCCAGCACCCATCAGGAAAGGGGATACACCTTC
TRBJ1-5 TRBD1 NA TRBV2 16 CASSLGTGSIPQPQHF TGTGCCAGCAGCCTTGGGACAGGGAGTATCCCCCAGCCCCAGCATTTT
TRBJ2-3 TRBD2 NA TRBV2 15 CASSRIGGALDTQYF TGTGCCAGCAGTCGTATCGGGGGGGCCTTAGATACGCAGTATTTT
TRBJ1-1 NA NA TRBV5-1 13 CASSLVGSSEAFF TGCGCCAGCAGCTTGGTGGGGTCTTCTGAAGCTTTCTTT
TRBJ1-2 TRBD1 once TRBV14 13 CASSRTGDYGYTF TGTGCCAGCAGCCGGACAGGGGACTATGGCTACACCTTC
TRBJ1-1 TRBD1 NA TRBV11-3 14 CASSPGQGNTEAFF TGTGCCAGCAGCCCAGGACAGGGGAACACTGAAGCTTTCTTT
TRBJ1-1 NA NA TRBV19 13 CASSISGVAEAFF TGTGCCAGTAGTATTTCGGGTGTCGCTGAAGCTTTCTTT
TRBJ1-2 NA NA TRBV27 13 CASSPNPQDGYTF TGTGCCAGCAGTCCCAACCCGCAGGATGGCTACACCTTC
TRBJ2-7 TRBD2 NA TRBV28 16 CASSFGLAVITYEQYF TGTGCCAGCAGTTTCGGACTAGCGGTAATAACCTACGAGCAGTACTTC
TRBJ2-1 NA NA TRBV10-1 16 CASSEFTGSSYNEQFF TGCGCCAGCAGTGAGTTTACAGGGAGCTCCTACAATGAGCAGTTCTTC
TRBJ2-1 NA NA TRBV14 13 CASSPGLLNEQFF TGTGCCAGCAGCCCGGGACTCCTCAATGAGCAGTTCTTC
TRBJ2-7 TRBD1 NA TRBV18 15 CASSLGQGISYEQYF TGTGCCAGCTCACTCGGACAGGGGATCTCCTACGAGCAGTACTTC
TRBJ2-1 NA NA TRBV15 15 CATSRDLPLYNEQFF TGTGCCACCAGCAGAGATCTACCGCTCTACAATGAGCAGTTCTTC
TRBJ1-2 NA NA TRBV5-1 14 CASSLDLLNYGYTF TGCGCCAGCAGCTTGGATTTACTGAACTATGGCTACACCTTC
TRBJ2-1 NA NA TRBV20-1 11 CSAGPLNEQFF TGCAGTGCTGGCCCTCTTAATGAGCAGTTCTTC
TRBJ1-2 TRBD1 NA TRBV10-3 13 CAISLGQGNGYTF TGTGCCATCAGTTTAGGACAGGGAAATGGCTACACCTTC
TRBJ2-5 NA NA TRBV28 15 CASSLGGQTKETQYF TGTGCCAGCAGTTTAGGCGGACAGACGAAAGAGACCCAGTACTTC
TRBJ2-2 TRBD2 NA TRBV29-1 14 CSVRAGVDTGELFF TGCAGCGTCCGAGCGGGAGTGGACACCGGGGAGCTGTTTTTT
TRBJ2-5 NA once TRBV30 13 CAGLTEYQETQYF TGTGCCGGACTTACGGAGTACCAAGAGACCCAGTACTTC
TRBJ2-1 TRBD1 few TRBV14 16 CASSHRQGIRDNEQFF TGTGCCAGCAGCCACCGACAGGGTATTCGCGACAATGAGCAGTTCTTC
TRBJ1-2 NA NA TRBV11-2 13 CASSLGGYDGYTF TGTGCCAGCAGCTTAGGCGGGTATGATGGCTACACCTTC
TRBJ2-1 TRBD2 NA TRBV30 13 CAHSLGLANEQFF TGTGCCCACTCCCTAGGACTAGCAAATGAGCAGTTCTTC
TRBJ1-1 NA NA TRBV2 14 CASSINRANTEAFF TGTGCCAGCAGCATTAACAGGGCGAACACTGAAGCTTTCTTT
TRBJ1-2 TRBD1 NA TRBV6-6 13 CASLSGTGVGYTF TGTGCCAGCCTATCCGGGACAGGGGTTGGCTACACCTTC
TRBJ2-2 TRBD1 NA TRBV5-4 14 CASSPEGAIGELFF TGTGCCAGCAGCCCCGAGGGGGCAATCGGGGAGCTGTTTTTT
TRBJ2-7 NA NA TRBV9 14 CASSDPRGAGEQYF TGTGCCAGCAGCGACCCCCGGGGGGCTGGGGAGCAGTACTTC
TRBJ2-1 TRBD1 NA TRBV7-6 16 CASSPGQGRPSNEQFF TGTGCCAGCAGCCCAGGACAGGGACGCCCCAGCAATGAGCAGTTCTTC
TRBJ2-5 NA NA TRBV7-9 16 CASSLPTDTKHGTQYF TGTGCCAGCAGCTTACCTACGGACACGAAGCATGGGACCCAGTACTTC
TRBJ1-1 NA NA TRBV7-9 13 CASRETENTEAFF TGTGCCAGCAGGGAAACAGAGAACACTGAAGCTTTCTTT
TRBJ1-6 TRBD1 NA TRBV7-9 16 CASSLAGDRANSPLHF TGTGCCAGCAGCTTAGCGGGGGACAGGGCGAATTCACCCCTCCACTTT
TRBJ1-2 NA few TRBV7-9 11 CASSQSDGYTF TGTGCCAGCAGCCAGAGCGATGGCTACACCTTC
TRBJ2-1 NA NA TRBV29-1 10 CSVGENEQFF TGCAGCGTCGGGGAGAATGAGCAGTTCTTC
TRBJ1-2 TRBD1 NA TRBV29-1 12 CSGGQADYGYTF TGCAGCGGGGGACAGGCCGACTATGGCTACACCTTC
TRBJ1-2 NA NA TRBV6-1 13 CASSETGAWGYTF TGTGCCAGCAGTGAAACGGGGGCATGGGGCTACACCTTC
TRBJ1-2 NA NA TRBV14 13 CASSQASGIGYTF TGTGCCAGCAGCCAAGCTTCCGGGATCGGCTACACCTTC
TRBJ1-5 NA NA TRBV12-1 14 CASSTGYSNQPQHF TGTGCCAGCAGTACCGGGTATAGCAATCAGCCCCAGCATTTT
TRBJ2-7 NA NA TRBV7-9 13 CASTGGSSYEQYF TGTGCCAGCACTGGGGGTAGCTCCTACGAGCAGTACTTC
TRBJ2-3 NA NA TRBV15 15 CATSARQLSTDTQYF TGTGCCACCAGCGCACGACAGCTAAGCACAGATACGCAGTATTTT
TRBJ1-5 NA NA TRBV10-3 16 CAISEVGADGNQPQHF TGTGCCATCAGTGAGGTTGGGGCAGATGGCAATCAGCCCCAGCATTTT
TRBJ1-1 NA NA TRBV7-9 13 CASSPELNTEAFF TGTGCCAGCAGCCCGGAACTGAACACTGAAGCTTTCTTT
TRBJ2-1 TRBD1 NA TRBV10-3 14 CAARGRGGGSEQFF TGTGCCGCCAGGGGGCGCGGAGGGGGTAGTGAGCAGTTCTTC
TRBJ1-4 NA NA TRBV14 11 CASSRMGKLFF TGTGCCAGCAGCCGAATGGGAAAACTGTTTTTT
TRBJ1-1 TRBD1 NA TRBV7-2 13 CASRWTGDTEAFF TGTGCCAGCAGATGGACAGGGGACACTGAAGCTTTCTTT
TRBJ2-5 TRBD2 NA TRBV15 21 CATSREGVVAGESGRGGTQYF TGTGCCACTTCCAGAGAGGGAGTGGTAGCGGGAGAGTCGGGGCGGGGCGGGACCCAGTACTTC
TRBJ2-3 NA NA TRBV9 13 CASSVEIVDTQYF TGTGCCAGCAGCGTAGAGATCGTAGATACGCAGTATTTT
TRBJ1-5 NA NA TRBV15 16 CATSRDLQNSNQPQHF TGTGCCACCAGCAGAGATCTCCAGAATAGCAATCAGCCCCAGCATTTT
TRBJ1-2 NA NA TRBV29-1 14 CSIESLGVGYGYTF TGCAGCATTGAATCGTTGGGGGTTGGTTATGGCTACACCTTC
TRBJ2-2 TRBD1 NA TRBV10-3 15 CAISDWTGRTGELFF TGTGCCATCAGTGACTGGACAGGGAGGACCGGGGAGCTGTTTTTT
TRBJ2-1 NA NA TRBV11-3 15 CASSLVDGTINEQFF TGTGCCAGCAGCTTAGTTGATGGGACCATAAATGAGCAGTTCTTC
TRBJ1-2 NA NA TRBV27 15 CASSLGGPLRDGYTF TGTGCCAGCAGTTTGGGGGGGCCCCTGCGGGATGGCTACACCTTC